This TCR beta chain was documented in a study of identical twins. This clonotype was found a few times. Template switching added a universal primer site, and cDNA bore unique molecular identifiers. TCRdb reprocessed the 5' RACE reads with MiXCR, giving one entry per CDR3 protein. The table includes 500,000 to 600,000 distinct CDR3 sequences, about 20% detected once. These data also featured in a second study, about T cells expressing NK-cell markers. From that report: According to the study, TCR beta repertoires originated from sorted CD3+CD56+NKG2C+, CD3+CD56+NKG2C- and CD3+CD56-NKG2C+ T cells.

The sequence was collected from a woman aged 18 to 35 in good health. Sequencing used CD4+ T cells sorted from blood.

This CDR3 reads CAISESGTSGAHEQYF. The CDR3 DNA is TGTGCCATCAGTGAGTCGGGGACTAGCGGAGCCCACGAGCAGTACTTC. The chain couples TRBV10-3 to TRBJ2-7, with 11 bases aligning to TRBD2. Trimming took 0 bases from V and 5 from J; bases not matched to a gene: 6. Germline CDR1 is ENHRY and CDR2 is SYGVKD. The CDR3 contains 16 residues.